What follows describes a single TCR beta chain. Its antigen is not yet known. No much larger clone exists at a distance of one base, and base qualities are not known. Library creation used PCR. DNA from cultured CD4+ T cells underwent TCR sequencing with the Oncomine TCR Beta short-read assay at the Johns Hopkins FTIC core. The QIAamp micro DNA kit was used to extract genomic DNA from the cultured CD4+ T cells. Oncomine TCR Beta libraries from cultured CD4+ T cells were pooled with unique dual indexes and sequenced on an Illumina iSeq 100. The paper's data handling went like this. Non-productive sequences were removed, and CDR3s that did not start with C, did not end with F or W, or were shorter than 7 amino acids were discarded. The MANAFEST web application was used to identify antigen-specific clonotypes by comparing peptide-stimulated wells against reference wells and other culture wells. For a clone to be called positive, the clone needed an FDR below 0.05, an odds ratio above 5, and a productive frequency above 0.1% in at least two of three replicate wells. Clonotypes that were significantly expanded in both SARS-CoV-2 spike wells and at least one common cold coronavirus spike condition were defined as cross-reactive. Levenshtein distances (stringdist) and unrooted phylogenetic trees (ape) in R version 3.6.1 were used to assess CDR3 homology. The public sequencing data were trimmed at Q25 with fastp and processed into clonotypes with MiXCR by TCRdb, which kept only in-frame beta chains. Under each unique CDR3 protein, matching rows form one entry showing the most common genes and DNA. TCRdb's processing, not the authors' own work, is the source of the V and J calls. This sample is represented by 7,500 to 8,500 distinct CDR3 sequences; about 70% of them were singletons. The ten largest clones add up to less than 20% of the sample.

This sample was taken from a study of vaccination and CD4 T cells after COVID-19 (dated by TCRdb to between 2020 and 2023). Broadly, across the study: Convalescent patients had a positive SARS-CoV-2 result on nasal swab PCR, and of these patients, several had mild disease and one had severe disease. Six males and four females were included in the convalescent cohort, with two Hispanic individuals, seven Caucasians, two Asians and one multiracial person represented. Each participant got two doses of either the Pfizer-BioNTech BNT162b2 vaccine (n=8) or the Moderna mRNA-1273 vaccine (n=2). Post-COVID blood samples from convalescent patients were collected a median of roughly 100 days after diagnosis, with a range of 35 to 161 days. Post-vaccine blood samples were taken a median of around 68 days after the second vaccine dose, with a range of roughly 13 to 250 days. For stimulating the cultures, overlapping spike peptide pools were used, derived from SARS-CoV-2 as well as from the common cold coronaviruses HCoV-NL63, HCoV-OC43 and HCoV-229E. Control cultures used a CEFX viral epitope pool as positive control, an HIV-1 Nef peptide pool as negative control, or no peptide. In around nine COVID-19 convalescent patients and a few infection-naive healthy vaccine recipients, the spike-specific CD4+ TCR repertoire before mRNA vaccination was compared with the repertoire after mRNA vaccination. On the study overall, not on this receptor specifically: The median count of SARS-CoV-2-reactive clonotypes went up from 20 to 25 after infection to more than 30 after vaccination, although the change was not significant. Relatively few convalescent patients were included in the study, and early timepoints after natural infection were not analyzed. In convalescent patients, a median roughly 83% of post-vaccine SARS-CoV-2-reactive clones were detected only after vaccination, and vaccine-specific priming was suggested by this finding. Of the vaccine-specific clones in convalescent patients, 304 of 307, or nearly all, reacted only to SARS-CoV-2 spike and did not cross-react with common cold coronaviruses.

The treatment or condition label corresponds to: 10-day PBMC culture with coronavirus spike peptide pools or control peptides (ViraFEST assay). To expand antigen-specific T cells with peptide pools and then pick out the expanded clonotypes through TCR sequencing, the study relied on the ViraFEST assay. Positive SARS-CoV-2 PCR tests in the convalescent patients dated from March to December 2020, before Alpha, Beta and Delta variants emerged in the United States. More than 1.5 million PBMCs per well were cultured in IMDM with 5% human AB serum and 8.5 to 10 IU/ml IL-2, plus 10 ug/ml peptide pools. On days 3 and 7, half of the culture medium was replaced with fresh IL-2-containing medium. After 9 to 10 days of culture, CD4+ T cells were isolated by negative selection using the EasySep CD4+ T cell isolation kit. Ficoll-Paque Plus gradient centrifugation was used to isolate PBMCs from whole blood, and the isolated PBMCs were then either used fresh or cryopreserved at -140C. In general, triplicate wells were set up for every culture condition.

Sequences SGHTA (CDR1) and FQGNSA (CDR2) are obtained from the germline V gene. Trimming accounts for 1 base at V and 5 bases at J, while the number of junction bases matched to no gene is 6. From cysteine to phenylalanine, the CDR3 is 16 amino acids long. Solely the CDR3 DNA is kept, with 48 bases framed from the first base. The specimen comprised cultured CD4+ T cells from blood, sampled after SARS-CoV-2 vaccination. The receptor chain draws on TRBV7-2 and TRBJ1-2; 11 of the junction bases match TRBD1. The TCR comes from a human donor with COVID-19. The CDR3 in this case is CASSLDLGQGAYGYTF. The DNA is as follows: TGTGCCAGCAGCTTAGATCTAGGACAGGGGGCATATGGCTACACCTTC. The full variable domain, with segments outside the CDR3 supplied by the reference TRBV7-2 and TRBJ1-2 proteins, appears as GAGVSQSPSNKVTEKGKDVELRCDPISGHTALYWYRQSLGQGLEFLIYFQGNSAPDKSGLPSDRFSAERTGGSVSTLTIQRTQQEDSAVYLCASSLDLGQGAYGYTFGSGTRLTVV.